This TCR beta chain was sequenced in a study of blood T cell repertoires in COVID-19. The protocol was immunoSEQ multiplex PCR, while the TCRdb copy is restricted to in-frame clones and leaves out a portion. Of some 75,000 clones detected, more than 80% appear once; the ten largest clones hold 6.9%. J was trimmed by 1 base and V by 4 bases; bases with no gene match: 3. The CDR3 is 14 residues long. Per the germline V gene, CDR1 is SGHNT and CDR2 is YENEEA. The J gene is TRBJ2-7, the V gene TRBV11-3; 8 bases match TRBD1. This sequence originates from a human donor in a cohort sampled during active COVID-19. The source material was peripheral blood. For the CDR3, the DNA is TGTGCCAGCAGCTCCGGACAGGGTTCCTACGAGCAGTACTTC. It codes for CASSSGQGSYEQYF.